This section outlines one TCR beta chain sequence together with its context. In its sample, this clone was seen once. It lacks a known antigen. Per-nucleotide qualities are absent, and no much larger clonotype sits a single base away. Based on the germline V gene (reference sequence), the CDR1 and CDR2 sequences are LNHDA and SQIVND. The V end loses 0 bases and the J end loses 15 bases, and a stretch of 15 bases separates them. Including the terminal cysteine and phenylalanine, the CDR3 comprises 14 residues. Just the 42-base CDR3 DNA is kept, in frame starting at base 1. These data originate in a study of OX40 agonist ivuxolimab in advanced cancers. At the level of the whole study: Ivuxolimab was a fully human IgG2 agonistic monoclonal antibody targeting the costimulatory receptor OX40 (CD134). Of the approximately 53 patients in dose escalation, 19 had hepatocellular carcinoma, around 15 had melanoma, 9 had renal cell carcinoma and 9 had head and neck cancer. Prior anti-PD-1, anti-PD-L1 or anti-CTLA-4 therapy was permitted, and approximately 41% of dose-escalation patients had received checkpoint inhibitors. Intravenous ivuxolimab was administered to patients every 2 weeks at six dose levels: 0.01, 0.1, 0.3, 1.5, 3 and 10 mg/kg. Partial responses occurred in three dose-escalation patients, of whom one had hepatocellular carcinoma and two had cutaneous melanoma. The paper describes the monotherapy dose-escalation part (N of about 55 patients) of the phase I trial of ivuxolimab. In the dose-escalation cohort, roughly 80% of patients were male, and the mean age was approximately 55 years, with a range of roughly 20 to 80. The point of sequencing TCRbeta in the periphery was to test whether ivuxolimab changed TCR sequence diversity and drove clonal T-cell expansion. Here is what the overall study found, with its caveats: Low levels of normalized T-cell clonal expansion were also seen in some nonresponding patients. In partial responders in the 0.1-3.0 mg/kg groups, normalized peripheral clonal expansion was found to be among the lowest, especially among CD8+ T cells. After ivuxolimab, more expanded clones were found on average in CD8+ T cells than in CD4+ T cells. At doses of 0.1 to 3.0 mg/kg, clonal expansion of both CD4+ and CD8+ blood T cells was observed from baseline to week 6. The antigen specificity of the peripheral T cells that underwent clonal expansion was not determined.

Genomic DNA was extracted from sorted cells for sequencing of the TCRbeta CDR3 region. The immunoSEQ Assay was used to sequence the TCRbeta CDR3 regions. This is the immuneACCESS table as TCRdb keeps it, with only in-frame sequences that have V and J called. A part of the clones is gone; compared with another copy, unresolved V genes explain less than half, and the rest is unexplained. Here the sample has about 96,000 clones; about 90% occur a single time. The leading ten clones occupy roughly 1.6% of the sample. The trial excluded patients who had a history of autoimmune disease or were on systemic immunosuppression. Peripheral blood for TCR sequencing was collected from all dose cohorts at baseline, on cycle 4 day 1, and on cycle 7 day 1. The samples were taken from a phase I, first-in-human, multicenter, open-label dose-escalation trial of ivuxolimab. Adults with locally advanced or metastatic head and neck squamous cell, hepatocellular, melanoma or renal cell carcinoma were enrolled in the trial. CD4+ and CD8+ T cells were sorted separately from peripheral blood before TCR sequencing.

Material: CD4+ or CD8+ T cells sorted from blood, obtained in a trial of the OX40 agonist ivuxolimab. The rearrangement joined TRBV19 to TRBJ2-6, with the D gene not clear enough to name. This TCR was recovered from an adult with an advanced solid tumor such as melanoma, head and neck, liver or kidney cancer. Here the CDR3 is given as CASSIEKTHSPLTF. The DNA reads TGTGCCAGTAGTATAGAAAAGACCCATTCCCCCCTGACTTTC. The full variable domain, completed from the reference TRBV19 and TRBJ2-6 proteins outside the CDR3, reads DGGITQSPKYLFRKEGQNVTLSCEQNLNHDAMYWYRQDPGQGLRLIYYSQIVNDFQKGDIAEGYSVSREKKESFPLTVTSAQKNPTAFYLCASSIEKTHSPLTFGAGSRLTVL.